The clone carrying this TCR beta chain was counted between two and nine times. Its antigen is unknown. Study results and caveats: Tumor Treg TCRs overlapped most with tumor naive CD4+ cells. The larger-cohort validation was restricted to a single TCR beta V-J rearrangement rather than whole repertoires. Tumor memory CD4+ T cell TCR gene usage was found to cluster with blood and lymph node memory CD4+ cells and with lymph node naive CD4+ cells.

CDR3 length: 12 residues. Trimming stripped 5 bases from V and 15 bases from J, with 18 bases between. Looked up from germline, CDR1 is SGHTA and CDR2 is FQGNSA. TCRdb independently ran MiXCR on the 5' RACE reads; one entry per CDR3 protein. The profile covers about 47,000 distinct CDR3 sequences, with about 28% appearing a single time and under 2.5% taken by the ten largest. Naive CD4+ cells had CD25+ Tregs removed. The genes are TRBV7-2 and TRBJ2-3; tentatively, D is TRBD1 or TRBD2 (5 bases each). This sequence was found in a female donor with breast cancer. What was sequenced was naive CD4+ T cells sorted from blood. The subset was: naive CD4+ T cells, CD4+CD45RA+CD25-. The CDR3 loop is CASSPDWDGSYF. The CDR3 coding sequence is TGTGCCAGCAGCCCCGATTGGGACGGTTCATATTTT.